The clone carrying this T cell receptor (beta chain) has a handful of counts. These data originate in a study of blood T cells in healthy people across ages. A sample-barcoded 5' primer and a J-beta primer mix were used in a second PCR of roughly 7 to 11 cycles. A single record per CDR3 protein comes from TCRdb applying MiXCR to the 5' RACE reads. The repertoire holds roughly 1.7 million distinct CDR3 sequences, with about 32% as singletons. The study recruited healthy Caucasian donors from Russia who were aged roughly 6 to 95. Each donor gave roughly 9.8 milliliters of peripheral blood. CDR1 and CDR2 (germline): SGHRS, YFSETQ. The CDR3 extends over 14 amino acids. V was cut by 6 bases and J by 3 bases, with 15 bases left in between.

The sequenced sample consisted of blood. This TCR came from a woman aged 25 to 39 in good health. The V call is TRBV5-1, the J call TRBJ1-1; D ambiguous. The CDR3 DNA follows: TGCGCCAGCATTACCGGGCCTAAAGACACTGAAGCTTTCTTT. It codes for CASITGPKDTEAFF.